This TCR beta chain was identified in a study of identifying expanded T cells in peripheral blood. Sequenced by immunoSEQ multiplex PCR; TCRdb stores in-frame clones only, minus some. The data hold around 47,000 clones, with approximately 79% observed a single time. Healthy donors had no documented immune events, such as infections, while sampled. Overall study results and limits: Roughly 1.2 clones differed between technical replicates, versus approximately 16 and 20 over time. Clone count variance between two-week samples rose with total template count.

Germline V lookup: CDR1 SGHRS, CDR2 YFSETQ. The junction had 5 bases not matched to a gene; V was cut back by 4 bases and J by 0 bases. This CDR3 spans 17 amino acids. Turning to this clone: Its matching antigen is unknown.

V and J are TRBV5-1 and TRBJ2-6, with 9 bases matching TRBD1. The sample taken for sequencing was blood. The receptor's source is a person aged 18 to 69 in good health. CDR3 sequence: CASSLGQGNSGANVLTF. For the CDR3, the DNA is TGCGCCAGCAGCCTAGGACAGGGGAACTCTGGGGCCAACGTCCTGACTTTC. The entire variable domain, with the rest obtained from reference TRBV5-1 and TRBJ2-6, is as follows: KAGVTQTPRYLIKTRGQQVTLSCSPISGHRSVSWYQQTPGQGLQFLFEYFSETQRNKGNFPGRFSGRQFSNSRSEMNVSTLELGDSALYLCASSLGQGNSGANVLTFGAGSRLTVL.